A single sample gave rise to the 7 T cell receptor beta chains below, sequenced in a study of Graves' ophthalmopathy and Graves' hyperthyroidism. From RNA, the CDR3 regions of TCR beta chains were amplified and sequenced. HTBI primers served in a first-round RT-PCR, which a second-round multiplex PCR followed. TCRdb reprocessed the multiplex PCR reads with MiXCR, giving one entry per CDR3 protein. The repertoire holds about 400,000 distinct CDR3 sequences, 15% to 20% seen once, with around 1.4% in the top ten. The sequenced sample consisted of peripheral blood. These receptors all come from a woman aged 18-35 years with Graves' ophthalmopathy.

This clonotype showed up just a few times. This chain connects TRBV11-3 to TRBJ2-5, with 9 bases matching TRBD2. Germline V gene sequence: CDR1 SGHNT, CDR2 YENEEA. With V trimmed by 2 bases and J by 5 bases, 6 bases remained unmatched. The CDR3 covers 15 residues. CDR3 in amino acids: CASSLSGTSTETQYF. DNA of the CDR3: TGTGCCAGCAGCTTATCCGGGACTAGCACTGAGACCCAGTACTTC.

This clonotype was picked up many times. The gene calls are TRBV12-3 or TRBV12-4 and TRBJ1-1, with TRBD1 identical over 9 bases. With V trimmed by 2 bases and J by 4 bases, 2 bases remained unmatched. The length of the CDR3 is 14 residues. The CDR3 coding sequence is TGTGCCAGCAGTTTAACAGGGGGCATCACTGAAGCTTTCTTT. It translates to CASSLTGGITEAFF.

Only a few counts were recorded for this clonotype. The V gene is TRBV12-5, the J gene TRBJ2-7, with D perhaps given as TRBD1 or TRBD2 (5 bases each). Trimming removed 1 base from V and 4 bases from J, with 14 bases in between. Germline CDR1 and CDR2: LGHNT and FRNRAP. There are 15 residues in the CDR3. DNA of the CDR3: TGTGCTAGTGGTTTGGAAAGGACGGGACGTTACGAGCAGTACTTC. Protein sequence: CASGLERTGRYEQYF.

This clonotype has a count of ten or more. This chain joins TRBV20-1 and TRBJ2-7; 7 bases are a match to TRBD1. V lost 6 bases to trimming and J lost 2 bases; unmatched junction nucleotides: 7. The CDR3 has 13 amino acids. Germline values: CDR1 DFQATT, CDR2 SNEGSKA (reference sequence). This CDR3 reads CSATGTEAYEQYF. CDR3 DNA: TGCAGTGCCACCGGGACAGAGGCCTACGAGCAGTACTTC.

This clonotype was seen repeatedly, ten times or more. This rearrangement joins TRBV5-1 to TRBJ2-5; 10 bases match TRBD2. V lost 0 bases to trimming and J lost 1 base; unmatched junction nucleotides: 6. CDR3 size: 17 residues. Germline V gene sequence: CDR1 SGHRS, CDR2 YFSETQ. This CDR3 reads CASSLAGTSATQETQYF. CDR3 coding DNA: TGCGCCAGCAGCTTGGCCGGGACTAGCGCTACCCAAGAGACCCAGTACTTC.

This clonotype was detected many times. The V call is TRBV2, the J call TRBJ1-1; perhaps TRBD1 as D (6 bases). With 4 bases removed from V and 1 base from J, the gap between germline ends came to 13 bases. The germline gives CDR1 SNHLY, CDR2 FYNNEI. The CDR3 runs 15 residues. The CDR3, as DNA: TGTGCCAGCAGTGTACTCGGACAGCGGAACACTGAAGCTTTCTTT. It specifies CASSVLGQRNTEAFF.

This clonotype came up many times. The chain employs TRBV6-1 and TRBJ2-7, with D possibly being TRBD1 (7 bases). Trimming pared 2 bases from V and 4 bases from J, leaving 18 bases between. This CDR3 is built from 16 residues. Germline V gene lookup returns CDR1 MNHNS and CDR2 SASEGT. As DNA, the CDR3 is TGTGCCAGCAGTGAACCATATGGAGGGGGCCTATACGAGCAGTACTTC. This gives the protein CASSEPYGGGLYEQYF.